This T cell receptor (beta chain) derives from a study of blood T cell repertoires in COVID-19. The protocol was immunoSEQ multiplex PCR, while the TCRdb copy is restricted to in-frame clones and leaves out a portion. The repertoire holds about 160,000 clones, with 70% to 85% as singletons. The CDR3 consists of 11 residues. V was shortened by 7 bases and J by 5 bases, with 9 bases between the two germline ends. Germline V gives CDR1 MNHNY, CDR2 SVGAGI (reference sequence). This receptor was obtained from a man aged 55 to 70 who had recovered from COVID-19. This chain uses TRBV6-6 with TRBJ2-7; TRBD1 might be the D (7 bases). The sequencing sample was made of peripheral blood. The CDR3 bases are TGTGCCAGCACCAGGGGGGACGAGCAGTACTTC. It yields the protein CASTRGDEQYF.